This T cell receptor (beta chain) appears in the sequencing data of a study of cytomegalovirus exposure and HLA in healthy donors. Whole-study results and caveats: For most TCR beta V segments, an earlier analysis put the productive rate at about 90% or about 30% of the time. Available immune exposure information covered CMV serostatus only. Reportedly, cytomegalovirus status was diagnosed with high sensitivity and specificity. Among TCR beta chains, those listed as cytomegalovirus-associated numbered around 180.

The PCR ran on 60 Vbeta and 13 Jbeta primers. Some clones are missing from TCRdb's copy, which holds only in-frame ones; the method was immunoSEQ multiplex PCR. Among 74,000 or so clones listed, around 79% were seen once. The CDR3 covers 14 residues. Germline values: CDR1 SGHTA, CDR2 FQGNSA. Trimming left V 4 bases short and J 2 bases short, with 9 bases between. Regarding this clone: Its antigen is undetermined.

V is TRBV7-2 and J is TRBJ1-3; D gene ambiguous. What was sequenced was PBMCs. The source of this sequence is a male donor in good health and CMV-seropositive. The CDR3 sequence: CASSYPLAGNTIYF. CDR3 nucleotide sequence: TGTGCCAGCAGCTACCCGTTAGCTGGAAACACCATATATTTT.